The 15 T cell receptor beta chains presented below share a single source sample, sequenced in a study of T cells in Graves' hyperthyroidism and ophthalmopathy. TCR beta CDR3 regions were amplified from RNA. TCR CDR3 regions were first amplified by RT-PCR with HTBI primers. TCRdb reprocessed the multiplex PCR reads with MiXCR, giving one entry per CDR3 protein. In the table there are nearly 600,000 distinct CDR3 sequences, roughly 14% of which are singletons. The specimen sequenced was blood. The receptors shown here come from a woman aged 30 to 39 with Graves' hyperthyroidism that later progressed to Graves' ophthalmopathy.

This clonotype showed up many times. The genes are TRBV11-2 and TRBJ1-4; no reliable D call. The CDR3 is 14 amino acids. Looked up from germline, CDR1 is SGHAT and CDR2 is FQNNGV. Trimming removed 0 bases from V and 11 bases from J, with 13 bases in between. The CDR3 sequence: CASSLERIPAKLFF. As DNA, the CDR3 is TGTGCCAGCAGCTTAGAAAGAATTCCGGCTAAACTGTTTTTT. Combining the CDR3 with reference TRBV11-2 and TRBJ1-4 gives the whole variable domain EAGVAQSPRYKIIEKRQSVAFWCNPISGHATLYWYQQILGQGPKLLIQFQNNGVVDDSQLPKDRFSAERLKGVDSTLKIQPAKLEDSAVYLCASSLERIPAKLFFGSGTQLSVL.

This sequence joins TRBV29-1 and TRBJ1-6; weak D call: TRBD1 (5 bases). V lost 4 bases and J lost 11, with 15 bases in between. The CDR3 sequence is 13 residues long. CDR1 is SQVTM, CDR2 ANQGSEA, per germline. The chain's CDR3 is CSVGTGSGAPLHF. The CDR3 bases are TGCAGCGTTGGAACAGGTTCGGGCGCACCCCTCCACTTT.

In its sample, this clonotype was seen many times. The chain carries TRBV20-1 and TRBJ2-4; no definite D call. The CDR3 totals 14 residues. The V gene lost 0 bases and the J gene lost 8 bases, with 14 bases spanning the gap. Germline CDR1 is DFQATT and CDR2 is SNEGSKA (reference sequence). The CDR3 region has the DNA TGCAGTGCTAGAGATGGGCAAACAGTGGACATTCAGTACTTC. Residues: CSARDGQTVDIQYF.

This clonotype appeared many times. CDR3 DNA: TGTGCCAGCAGTCCGACGGTCATGAACACTGAAGCTTTCTTT. Protein: CASSPTVMNTEAFF. The rearrangement uses TRBV2 and TRBJ1-1; the D is unclear. Germline V gene sequence: CDR1 SNHLY, CDR2 FYNNEI. This CDR3 is built from 14 residues. V was trimmed by 5 bases and J by 0 bases, leaving 10 bases between them. Full variable domain (missing parts from reference TRBV2 and TRBJ1-1): EPEVTQTPSHQVTQMGQEVILRCVPISNHLYFYWYRQILGQKVEFLVSFYNNEISEKSEIFDDQFSVERPDGSNFTLKIRSTKLEDSAMYFCASSPTVMNTEAFFGQGTRLTVV.

This clonotype was counted ten times or more. The J gene is TRBJ2-3, the V gene TRBV7-2, with 9 positions matching TRBD2. The CDR3 sequence is 14 residues long. With 7 bases clipped from V and 9 bases from J, the junction kept 11 bases outside the gene matches. Germline CDR1 and CDR2: SGHTA and FQGNSA. CDR3 sequence (DNA): TGTGCCAGCACCCGGTCGGCTCTAGCGGGAACGCAGTATTTT. Its translation: CASTRSALAGTQYF.

This clonotype was counted at least ten times. The V and J genes are TRBV19 and TRBJ2-1, with D perhaps given as TRBD1 or TRBD2 (5 bases each). The CDR3 sequence is 14 residues long. CDR1 is LNHDA and CDR2 is SQIVND in the germline V gene (reference sequence). V was pared by 4 bases and J by 3 bases, with 10 bases between. The CDR3 DNA follows: TGTGCCAGTAGTAAAGGGGACCTCTACAATGAGCAGTTCTTC. Its translation: CASSKGDLYNEQFF.

This clonotype was counted only a few times. This chain links TRBV15 with TRBJ2-3, with a possible D match to TRBD1 (5 bases). Germline assignment: CDR1 LNHNV and CDR2 YYDKDF (reference sequence). With 3 bases removed from V and 1 base from J, the gap between germline ends came to 14 bases. This CDR3 has 16 amino acids. CDR3 sequence: CATSSDLGLGTDTQYF. In DNA form, the CDR3 reads TGTGCCACCAGCAGCGATTTGGGGCTCGGCACAGATACGCAGTATTTT.

This clonotype was seen many times. This sequence joins TRBV30 and TRBJ1-4; D not resolved. The V gene lost 1 base and the J gene lost 5 bases, with 8 bases spanning the gap. The length of the CDR3 is 13 residues. From germline, CDR1 is GTSNPN and CDR2 SVGIG (reference sequence). CDR3 nucleotide sequence: TGTGCCTGGAGTGAAGGCGGGAATGAAAAACTGTTTTTT. Amino acids: CAWSEGGNEKLFF.

In this sample, this clonotype turned up many times. This chain connects TRBV7-2 to TRBJ1-5; D is perhaps TRBD1 (6 bases). The V gene lost 1 base and the J gene lost 7 bases, with 17 bases spanning the gap. CDR3 length: 16 residues. Germline V CDR1 and CDR2: SGHTA, FQGNSA. Here the CDR3 DNA reads TGTGCCAGCAGCTTAGTCGGGGTGGGGGGCGGGCAGCCCCAGCATTTT. It specifies CASSLVGVGGGQPQHF.

For this clonotype: One base away lies a much larger clone, so this may be a sequencing read error. The rearrangement joins TRBV29-1 to TRBJ1-2; 10 nucleotides agree with TRBD1. The CDR3 sequence is 14 residues long. The germline V gene has CDR1 SQVTM and CDR2 ANQGSEA. Trimming at V came to 4 bases and at J to 1 base, leaving 3 bases not matched to a gene. CDR3 amino acids: CSVGGTGDNYGYTF. CDR3 sequence (DNA): TGCAGCGTTGGTGGGACAGGGGATAACTATGGCTACACCTTC.

This clonotype was observed at least ten times. The chain joins TRBV29-1 to TRBJ2-7, with 9 bases aligning to TRBD1. Per the germline V gene, CDR1 is SQVTM and CDR2 is ANQGSEA. V trimming: 3 bases; J trimming: 2 bases; junction bases outside the gene matches: 20. The CDR3 sequence is 19 residues long. CDR3 region: CSVERGIGGTGTGTYEQYF. CDR3 sequence (DNA): TGCAGCGTTGAGAGAGGGATAGGGGGAACCGGGACAGGGACCTACGAGCAGTACTTC.

This clonotype appeared many times. V is TRBV6-1 and J is TRBJ1-2; D is undetermined. This CDR3 has 15 amino acids. Germline-derived CDR1 and CDR2 are MNHNS and SASEGT. V was shortened by 5 bases and J by 4 bases, with 17 bases between the two germline ends. CDR3 bases: TGTGCCAGCAGTTATCGGGAGGTAGTACCCTATGGCTACACCTTC. It specifies CASSYREVVPYGYTF.

This clonotype showed up many times. The V call is TRBV6-1, the J call TRBJ1-2, with a tentative D call TRBD1 (6 bases). Germline V gene sequence: CDR1 MNHNS, CDR2 SASEGT. The CDR3 spans 15 residues. V was cut by 6 bases and J by 6 bases, with 20 bases left in between. The DNA for the CDR3 is TGTGCCAGCAGGATCGGGTCTGCAGGGGTGGATGGCTACACCTTC. It translates to CASRIGSAGVDGYTF.

This clonotype was observed at least ten times. V and J are TRBV7-9 and TRBJ1-2; 9 nucleotides match TRBD1. The CDR3 spans 14 residues. Germline lookup yields CDR1 SEHNR and CDR2 FQNEAQ (reference sequence). Trimming took 5 bases from V and 6 from J; bases not matched to a gene: 7. CDR3: CASSETGGENGYTF. The CDR3 nucleotides read TGTGCCAGCAGCGAGACAGGGGGAGAGAATGGCTACACCTTC.

The chain combines TRBV7-9 with TRBJ1-6; no reliable D call. The germline gives CDR1 SEHNR, CDR2 FQNEAQ (reference sequence). The CDR3 spans 13 residues. V was pared by 9 bases and J by 6 bases, with 12 bases between. The CDR3 loop reads CASNLYPNSPLHF. The CDR3 region has the DNA TGTGCCAGTAACTTGTATCCTAATTCACCCCTCCACTTT.